This T cell receptor (beta chain) derives from a study of blood T cell repertoires in COVID-19. The CDR3 spans 15 residues. The trim removed 11 bases at V and 0 bases at J, leaving 9 bases unmatched. Germline V gene lookup returns CDR1 ENHRY and CDR2 SYGVKD. TCRdb keeps only in-frame clones here, not all; method: immunoSEQ multiplex PCR. The sample lists 200,000 to 300,000 clones, over 70% occurring once. Material for sequencing was PBMCs or T cells enriched from blood (not recorded which). This receptor was identified in a woman in her thirties or forties who had been exposed to COVID-19. This chain uses TRBV10-3 with TRBJ2-2, with 7 bases that match TRBD2. DNA for the CDR3: TGTGCCTCAATGGGGGGGGAGACGAACACCGGGGAGCTGTTTTTT. Translated, it gives CASMGGETNTGELFF.